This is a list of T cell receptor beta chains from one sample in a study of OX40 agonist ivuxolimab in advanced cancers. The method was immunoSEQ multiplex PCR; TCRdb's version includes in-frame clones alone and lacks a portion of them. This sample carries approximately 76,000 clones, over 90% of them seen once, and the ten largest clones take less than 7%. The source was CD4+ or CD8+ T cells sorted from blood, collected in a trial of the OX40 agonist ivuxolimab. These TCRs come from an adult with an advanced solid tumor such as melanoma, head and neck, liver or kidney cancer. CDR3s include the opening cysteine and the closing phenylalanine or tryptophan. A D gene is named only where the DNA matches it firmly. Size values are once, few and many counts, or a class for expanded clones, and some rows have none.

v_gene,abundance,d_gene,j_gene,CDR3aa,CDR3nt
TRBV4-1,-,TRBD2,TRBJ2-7,CASSHTSGSYEQYF,TGCGCCAGCAGTCACACTAGCGGGAGCTACGAGCAGTACTTC
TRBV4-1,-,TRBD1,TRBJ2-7,CASSQDRGSSYEQYF,TGCGCCAGCAGCCAGGACAGGGGCAGCTCCTACGAGCAGTACTTC
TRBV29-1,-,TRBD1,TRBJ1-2,CSVDPQGAGGYTF,TGCAGCGTTGACCCCCAGGGGGCAGGGGGCTACACCTTC
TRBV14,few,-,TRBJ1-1,CASSLGTEAFF,TGTGCCAGCAGCCTTGGGACAGAAGCTTTCTTT
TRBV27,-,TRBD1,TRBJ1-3,CASSSSGGADTIYF,TGTGCCAGCAGTTCATCAGGGGGCGCAGACACCATATATTTT
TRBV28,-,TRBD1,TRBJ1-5,CASSSRQGRASNQPQHF,TGTGCCAGCAGTTCTCGACAGGGGCGGGCTAGCAATCAGCCCCAGCATTTT
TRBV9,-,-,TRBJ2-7,CASSPWGFSYEQYF,TGTGCCAGCAGCCCCTGGGGATTCTCCTACGAGCAGTACTTC
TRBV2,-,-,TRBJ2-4,CASVSSGSAKNIQYF,TGTGCCAGCGTCTCGTCGGGCAGTGCCAAAAACATTCAGTACTTC
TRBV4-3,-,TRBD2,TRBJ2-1,CASSQDQGSGVHNEQFF,TGCGCCAGCAGCCAAGATCAAGGTAGCGGGGTCCACAATGAGCAGTTCTTC
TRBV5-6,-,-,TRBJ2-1,CASSLVGNYNEQFF,TGTGCCAGCAGCTTGGTAGGGAACTACAATGAGCAGTTCTTC
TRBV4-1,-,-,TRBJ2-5,CASSQVPGLPKETQYF,TGCGCCAGCAGCCAAGTACCCGGACTACCTAAAGAGACCCAGTACTTC
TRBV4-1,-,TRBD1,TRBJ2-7,CASSQKTGDGYEQYF,TGCGCCAGCAGCCAAAAGACAGGGGATGGCTACGAGCAGTACTTC
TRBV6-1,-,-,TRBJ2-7,CASSEGAYEQYF,TGTGCCAGCAGTGAAGGGGCCTACGAGCAGTACTTC
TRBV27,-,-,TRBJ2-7,CASSSGPRPSYEQYF,TGTGCCAGCAGCTCGGGACCGCGACCCTCCTACGAGCAGTACTTC
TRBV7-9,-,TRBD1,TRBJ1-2,CASSPGTAVGGGYTF,TGTGCCAGCAGCCCGGGGACAGCCGTTGGAGGTGGCTACACCTTC
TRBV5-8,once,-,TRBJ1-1,CASSFYGPNTEAFF,TGTGCCAGCAGCTTTTACGGCCCGAACACTGAAGCTTTCTTT
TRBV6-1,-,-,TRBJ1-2,CATLPFGSGGYTF,TGTGCCACCCTACCCTTTGGGTCAGGGGGCTACACCTTC
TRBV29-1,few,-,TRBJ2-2,CSAPGPSPGELFF,TGCAGCGCGCCGGGACCCTCCCCCGGGGAGCTGTTTTTT
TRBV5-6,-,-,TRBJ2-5,CASSFYAGGETQYF,TGTGCCAGCAGCTTCTATGCTGGGGGAGAGACCCAGTACTTC
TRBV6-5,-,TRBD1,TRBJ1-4,CASSSGTGYGDEKLFF,TGTGCCAGCAGTTCCGGGACAGGGTATGGAGATGAAAAACTGTTTTTT
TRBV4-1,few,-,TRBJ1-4,CASSPRTDNEKLFF,TGCGCCAGCAGCCCCCGGACAGATAATGAAAAACTGTTTTTT
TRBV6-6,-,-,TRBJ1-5,CASNLMGGAPDQPQHF,TGTGCCAGCAACTTGATGGGGGGGGCGCCGGATCAGCCCCAGCATTTT
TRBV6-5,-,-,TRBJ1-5,CASSPRYSNQPQHF,TGTGCCAGCAGTCCCCGTTATAGCAATCAGCCCCAGCATTTT
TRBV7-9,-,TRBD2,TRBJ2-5,CASRHTSGTQETQYF,TGTGCCAGCAGACATACTAGCGGGACCCAAGAGACCCAGTACTTC
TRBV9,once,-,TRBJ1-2,CASSGREKPYGYTF,TGTGCCAGCAGCGGCCGGGAGAAACCCTATGGCTACACCTTC
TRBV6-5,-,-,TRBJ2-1,CASSYGDTSQQFF,TGTGCCAGCAGTTACGGGGACACTTCTCAGCAGTTCTTC
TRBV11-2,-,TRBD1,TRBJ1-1,CASSFRAGQGTPNPEAFF,TGTGCCAGCAGCTTTCGGGCGGGACAGGGAACCCCCAACCCTGAAGCTTTCTTT
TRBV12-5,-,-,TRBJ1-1,CASGLGQGREAFF,TGTGCTAGTGGTTTGGGGCAGGGACGTGAAGCTTTCTTT
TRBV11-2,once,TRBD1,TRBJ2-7,CASIGQGGLYYEQYF,TGTGCCAGCATCGGACAGGGGGGCCTTTATTACGAGCAGTACTTC
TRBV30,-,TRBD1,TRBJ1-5,CAWSAGQAGQPQHF,TGTGCCTGGAGTGCCGGACAGGCGGGGCAGCCCCAGCATTTT
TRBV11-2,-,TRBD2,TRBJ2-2,CASSSLGGSTGELFF,TGTGCCAGCAGCTCCCTGGGCGGGAGTACCGGGGAGCTGTTTTTT
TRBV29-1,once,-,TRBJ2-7,CSVEVVGNRGYEQYF,TGCAGCGTTGAAGTCGTGGGGAATAGAGGCTACGAGCAGTACTTC
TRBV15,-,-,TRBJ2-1,CATTTGEAGEQFF,TGTGCCACCACCACAGGGGAGGCAGGGGAGCAGTTCTTC
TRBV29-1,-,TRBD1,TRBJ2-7,CSVEDRAYEQYF,TGCAGCGTTGAGGACAGGGCCTACGAGCAGTACTTC
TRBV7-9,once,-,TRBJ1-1,CASRPPGVGSTEAFF,TGTGCCAGCAGGCCCCCTGGTGTGGGTTCCACTGAAGCTTTCTTT
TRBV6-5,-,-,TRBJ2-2,CASSSVANTGELFF,TGTGCCAGCAGTTCAGTCGCGAACACCGGGGAGCTGTTTTTT
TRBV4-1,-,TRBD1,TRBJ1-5,CASSPLDRDANQPQHF,TGCGCCAGCAGCCCCCTGGACAGGGACGCGAACCAGCCCCAGCATTTT
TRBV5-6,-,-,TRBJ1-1,CASRRGGTEAFF,TGTGCCAGCAGGCGAGGGGGGACTGAAGCTTTCTTT
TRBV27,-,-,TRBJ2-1,CASSAPSYNEQFF,TGTGCCAGCAGCGCACCTTCCTACAATGAGCAGTTCTTC